A selection of T cell receptor beta chains follows, all from one sample in a study of CD8 T cells in ankylosing spondylitis. TCRdb independently ran MiXCR on the 5' RACE reads; one entry per CDR3 protein. This sample has 450,000 to 550,000 distinct CDR3 sequences, with approximately 5% found just once. Sequenced material: blood, either unsorted or a sorted T cell fraction (not recorded which). These TCRs come from a male donor with ankylosing spondylitis. Both conserved end residues are trimmed from each CDR3. Clone sizes are given selectively: once, few, many, or a class where the clone is expanded.

abundance,v_gene,CDR3aa
-,TRBV7-2,ASSLKSGPGANVLT
many,TRBV29-1,SVEDRGSYSGNTIY
many,TRBV20-1,SARDLIPSGRGNEQF
many,TRBV27,ASSSSGDTNTEAF
-,TRBV7-9,ATMGDLPADTQY
few,TRBV7-2,ASSLGQGYVGELF
many,TRBV4-2,ASRTRPGDAGLTFTGELF
many,TRBV5-1,ASGRDTGAGELF
many,TRBV9,ASSVVGGVDTEAF
many,TRBV5-5,ASSFGEDRLNEKLF
many,TRBV14,ASSQGQESYEQY
many,TRBV27,ASSLSLDRAYEQY
few,TRBV19,ASSQSQREKLF
-,TRBV7-2,ASSADLAGGSYEQY
many,TRBV15,ATSRGSGWTGPQPQH
many,TRBV7-2,ASSSRTGGNIQY
-,TRBV9,ASSRGAGNEQF
many,TRBV7-3,ASSLSRNRYTGELF
few,TRBV11-2,ASSLSIRNTIY
many,TRBV6-2/TRBV6-3,ASSYSQGMGQPQH
many,TRBV20-1,SASWTNKNIQY
many,TRBV29-1,SVLTSGRRQETQY
many,TRBV5-1,ASSLVAGYEKLF
many,TRBV12-3/TRBV12-4,ASSLGQADPHNEQF
many,TRBV9,ASTVGPSYSNEQF
many,TRBV11-1,ASSPTIQRDPYLNTEAF
many,TRBV29-1,SVVNGPGVKVGAYTEAF
many,TRBV20-1,SASASGGAEAF
many,TRBV12-3/TRBV12-4,ASILSGGYNEQF
-,TRBV2,ASKGTASTRELF
many,TRBV10-3,AISEKGTGNQPQH
many,TRBV7-9,ASSRDLESYGYT
few,TRBV11-1,ASSLGGSVNTEAF